Shown below are 5 T cell receptor beta chains from a single sample sequenced in a study of control samples from healthy donors and cancer patients. Using immunoSEQ multiplex PCR, the repertoire was profiled, and TCRdb retains in-frame clones only, with some absent. The table lists some 120,000 clones, around 90% of them singletons, with just over 8.5% in the top ten. Material for sequencing was blood. These receptors were taken from a man in his late teens or twenties in good health.

The chain uses TRBV2 and TRBJ2-1, with 11 bases identical to TRBD2. V lost 6 bases, J lost 2 bases, and 0 bases stayed unmatched. The CDR3 runs 14 residues. Germline assignment: CDR1 SNHLY and CDR2 FYNNEI. The CDR3 spells CASRTSGAYNEQFF. The CDR3 DNA reads as TGTGCCAGCAGGACTAGCGGGGCCTACAATGAGCAGTTCTTC.

Comments on this clone: At one of its ends the junction is not consistent with the germline gene, which may arise from a read error. The chain links TRBV5-1 to TRBJ2-5; 8 bases are shared with TRBD2. The CDR3 is 15 residues long. The V gene's germline CDR1 is SGHRS and CDR2 YFSETQ. The CDR3 loop is CARRPRGGPQETQYF. The CDR3 bases are TGCGCCCGCAGACCCCGGGGGGGGCCCCAAGAGACCCAGTACTTC.

This clone was picked up one time. This chain joins TRBV5-1 and TRBJ2-5; 7 nucleotides align to TRBD1. This CDR3 contains 14 residues. Germline CDR1 SGHRS, CDR2 YFSETQ. The junction had 6 bases not matched to a gene; V was cut back by 0 bases and J by 7 bases. The CDR3 protein is CASSLVTGYGTQYF. CDR3 nucleotides: TGCGCCAGCAGCTTGGTGACAGGGTACGGGACCCAGTACTTC. Full variable domain (outside the CDR3, taken from reference TRBV5-1 and TRBJ2-5): KAGVTQTPRYLIKTRGQQVTLSCSPISGHRSVSWYQQTPGQGLQFLFEYFSETQRNKGNFPGRFSGRQFSNSRSEMNVSTLELGDSALYLCASSLVTGYGTQYFGPGTRLLVL.

The gene calls are TRBV27 and TRBJ2-2; 7 bases are shared with TRBD1. V lost 3 bases and J lost 6; bases outside the gene matches: 16. The CDR3 loop spans 18 amino acids. The germline gives CDR1 MNHEY, CDR2 SMNVEV (reference sequence). CDR3 loop: CASSFLSTGALLAGELFF. DNA for the CDR3: TGTGCCAGCAGTTTCCTTTCTACAGGGGCGCTGCTAGCCGGGGAGCTGTTTTTT.

V is TRBV6-4 and J is TRBJ1-2; D possibly corresponds to TRBD1 (6 bases). Trimming pared 1 base from V and 7 bases from J, leaving 13 bases between. This CDR3 region has 14 residues. Germline-derived CDR1 and CDR2 are MRHNA and SNTAGT. CDR3 residues: CASSDFPGAGGYTF. CDR3 sequence (DNA): TGTGCCAGCAGTGACTTCCCGGGGGCTGGTGGCTACACCTTC.